These 13 T cell receptor beta chains were sequenced from one sample in a study of cytomegalovirus exposure and HLA in healthy donors. Produced via immunoSEQ multiplex PCR; TCRdb's table is partial and in-frame only. This table has about 200,000 clones, 75% to 85% appearing once. Sequenced input: PBMCs. These receptors all stem from a woman younger than 45 in good health and CMV-seropositive.

Here the CDR3 reads CATSRGSGSRNTIYF. CDR3 nucleotide sequence: TGTGCCACCAGCAGAGGATCCGGGTCACGAAACACCATATATTTT. The rearrangement uses TRBV15 and TRBJ1-3; no clear D. With 1 base removed from V and 5 bases from J, the gap between germline ends came to 12 bases. CDR1 and CDR2 (germline): LNHNV, YYDKDF (reference sequence). The CDR3 totals 15 residues.

On this clone: The sample has other DNA sequences that encode this CDR3 too. The V and J genes are TRBV6-5 and TRBJ1-2; D might be TRBD1 (5 bases). Germline V lookup: CDR1 MNHEY, CDR2 SVGAGI. This CDR3 is 11 amino acids long. V was cut by 5 bases and J by 7 bases, with 8 bases left in between. Written as DNA, the CDR3 is TGTGCCAGCAGTCGGGGGAGTGGCTACACCTTC. Encoded protein: CASSRGSGYTF.

The V and J genes are TRBV7-2 and TRBJ1-5; D gene ambiguous. CDR3 size: 14 residues. Looked up from germline, CDR1 is SGHTA and CDR2 is FQGNSA. The V and J ends lost 0 bases and 3 bases respectively, with 6 bases between them. This CDR3 reads CASSLAGTNQPQHF. The CDR3 DNA sequence: TGTGCCAGCAGCTTAGCTGGCACCAATCAGCCCCAGCATTTT.

This clone has a handful of counts. The chain carries TRBV10-3 and TRBJ1-3; no firm D call. Trimming pared 4 bases from V and 0 bases from J, leaving 10 bases between. Germline CDR1 reads ENHRY; CDR2 reads SYGVKD. The CDR3 contains 15 residues. CDR3 sequence (DNA): TGTGCCATCAGTGGATTACTTAGCTCTGGAAACACCATATATTTT. This codes for CAISGLLSSGNTIYF.

The count of this clone is one. This chain links TRBV5-6 with TRBJ2-7, with D perhaps TRBD2 (6 bases). The V and J ends lost 4 bases and 6 bases respectively, with 23 bases between them. The CDR3 spans 16 residues. CDR1 and CDR2 (germline): SGHDT, YYEEEE. The CDR3 DNA reads TGTGCCAGCAGCCCCCAAGGAGGGATCGGAATACTCGAGCAGTACTTC. The encoded protein is CASSPQGGIGILEQYF.

This clone came up once. The genes are TRBV11-2 and TRBJ2-1; D not resolved. The germline V and J ends were trimmed by 2 bases and 10 bases, with 9 bases remaining between them. Germline CDR1 and CDR2: SGHAT and FQNNGV. The CDR3 has 12 amino acids. The chain's CDR3 is CASSLLAPEQFF. CDR3 DNA: TGTGCCAGCAGCTTATTGGCTCCCGAGCAGTTCTTC.

The gene calls are TRBV6-4 and TRBJ2-1, with 11 bases aligning to TRBD2. The trim removed 4 bases at V and 9 bases at J, leaving 8 bases unmatched. Germline V CDR1 and CDR2: MRHNA, SNTAGT. This CDR3 has 15 residues. For the CDR3, the DNA is TGTGCCAGCAGTGTACTAGCGGGAGAGGTCGGTGAGCAGTTCTTC. This translates into CASSVLAGEVGEQFF.

The rearrangement joins TRBV5-1 to TRBJ1-4; 7 nucleotides agree with TRBD1. The V and J ends lost 2 bases and 7 bases, in that order; junction bases with no gene match: 5. From germline, CDR1 is SGHRS and CDR2 YFSETQ. This CDR3 has 14 amino acids. The CDR3 region is CASSFSSGGEKLFF. DNA for the CDR3: TGCGCCAGCAGCTTTTCGTCAGGGGGTGAAAAACTGTTTTTT.

The CDR3 sequence: CASSSRTGSNTDTQYF. The CDR3 region has the DNA TGTGCCAGCAGCTCCCGGACAGGCTCCAACACAGATACGCAGTATTTT. The chain is built from TRBV11-3 and TRBJ2-3, with 7 nucleotides matching TRBD1. Germline V gene sequence: CDR1 SGHNT, CDR2 YENEEA. This CDR3 has 16 residues. J lost 2 bases, V lost 4 bases, and 9 bases had no gene match. Looking up the rest from reference TRBV11-3 and TRBJ2-3 gives the full variable domain: EAGVVQSPRYKIIEKKQPVAFWCNPISGHNTLYWYLQNLGQGPELLIRYENEEAVDDSQLPKDRFSAERLKGVDSTLKIQPAELGDSAVYLCASSSRTGSNTDTQYFGPGTRLTVL.

This sequence joins TRBV2 and TRBJ1-1, with TRBD1 as a possible D gene (5 bases). V was clipped by 5 bases and J by 1 base, with 11 bases between them. Germline V gene lookup returns CDR1 SNHLY and CDR2 FYNNEI. The CDR3 has 14 amino acids. Here the CDR3 reads CASSFDSKNTEAFF. CDR3 bases: TGTGCCAGCAGTTTTGACAGTAAGAACACTGAAGCTTTCTTT.

The DNA for the CDR3 is TGTGCCAGCAGCGTAGCTACCGACAGGTACACCGGGGAGCTGTTTTTT. Amino acid sequence: CASSVATDRYTGELFF. This chain connects TRBV9 to TRBJ2-2; perhaps TRBD1 as D (6 bases). With 0 bases removed from V and 3 bases from J, the gap between germline ends came to 12 bases. From germline, CDR1 is SGDLS and CDR2 YYNGEE. The CDR3 is 16 amino acids. Full variable domain (outside the CDR3, taken from reference TRBV9 and TRBJ2-2): DSGVTQTPKHLITATGQRVTLRCSPRSGDLSVYWYQQSLDQGLQFLIQYYNGEERAKGNILERFSAQQFPDLHSELNLSSLELGDSALYFCASSVATDRYTGELFFGEGSRLTVL.

The chain combines TRBV2 with TRBJ2-2; D may be TRBD2 (6 bases). Trimming left V 2 bases short and J 0 bases short, with 10 bases between. CDR1 is SNHLY, CDR2 FYNNEI, per germline. The CDR3 runs 16 residues. The CDR3 DNA sequence: TGTGCCAGCAGTGAAAACGCGGGAACGAACACCGGGGAGCTGTTTTTT. Translation gives CASSENAGTNTGELFF.

V is TRBV28 and J is TRBJ2-5; 8 positions match TRBD1. The CDR3 contains 14 residues. Per the germline V gene, CDR1 is MDHEN and CDR2 is SYDVKM. J lost 5 bases, V lost 3 bases, and 5 bases had no gene match. As DNA, the CDR3 is TGTGCCAGCAGTTTTGCAGGGGGCAGGGAGACCCAGTACTTC. Its protein is CASSFAGGRETQYF. Full variable domain (outside the CDR3, taken from reference TRBV28 and TRBJ2-5): DVKVTQSSRYLVKRTGEKVFLECVQDMDHENMFWYRQDPGLGLRLIYFSYDVKMKEKGDIPEGYSVSREKKERFSLILESASTNQTSMYLCASSFAGGRETQYFGPGTRLLVL.